This TCR beta chain was sequenced in a study of control samples from healthy donors and cancer patients. V shed 5 bases and J shed 0 bases, with 17 bases lying between them. The germline gives CDR1 MNHEY, CDR2 SVGEGT. This CDR3 region has 17 residues. Using immunoSEQ multiplex PCR, the repertoire was profiled, and TCRdb retains in-frame clones only, with some absent. Of approximately 50,000 clones listed, more than 90% are singletons. The TCR comes from a man aged 25 to 45 with colorectal cancer. The sample consisted of PBMCs. The chain couples TRBV6-2 or TRBV6-3 to TRBJ2-4, with a tentative D call TRBD2 (6 bases). The CDR3, as DNA: TGTGCCAGCAGTCGCCCGGGACTGAGACTAGCCAAAAACATTCAGTACTTC. It is translated as CASSRPGLRLAKNIQYF.